This TCR beta chain was obtained from a study of a mutant IDH1 vaccine in newly diagnosed glioma. About the research overall: Vaccines were begun 4-6 weeks after radiotherapy alone, or with temozolomide cycles. Patients previously underwent radiotherapy, temozolomide, or both, and most underwent both.

Time point defined: week 23, last vaccination. The content of each vaccine dose was 300 ug of mutant IDH1 20-mer peptide, and topical imiquimod accompanied it. Only in-frame clones appear in the TCRdb table, and some are missing; sequencing was by immunoSEQ multiplex PCR. The sample lists about 56,000 clones, about 87% seen once, with roughly 1.4% in the top ten. Germline loops: CDR1 SGHDN, CDR2 FVKESK. The CDR3 spans 13 residues. Losses at the gene ends were 4 bases for V and 6 bases for J; bases not matched to a gene: 2. Concerning this clone itself: Its antigen is not known.

The rearrangement links TRBV14 to TRBJ2-2, with TRBD1 matching 7 bases. The receptor was derived from a man aged 35 to 55 with glioma. Sequencing was performed on PBMCs, taken from a glioma patient whose treatment included an IDH1 peptide vaccine. The DNA for the CDR3 is TGTGCCAGCAGCCCCACAGGGGCCGGGGAGCTGTTTTTT. Protein: CASSPTGAGELFF.